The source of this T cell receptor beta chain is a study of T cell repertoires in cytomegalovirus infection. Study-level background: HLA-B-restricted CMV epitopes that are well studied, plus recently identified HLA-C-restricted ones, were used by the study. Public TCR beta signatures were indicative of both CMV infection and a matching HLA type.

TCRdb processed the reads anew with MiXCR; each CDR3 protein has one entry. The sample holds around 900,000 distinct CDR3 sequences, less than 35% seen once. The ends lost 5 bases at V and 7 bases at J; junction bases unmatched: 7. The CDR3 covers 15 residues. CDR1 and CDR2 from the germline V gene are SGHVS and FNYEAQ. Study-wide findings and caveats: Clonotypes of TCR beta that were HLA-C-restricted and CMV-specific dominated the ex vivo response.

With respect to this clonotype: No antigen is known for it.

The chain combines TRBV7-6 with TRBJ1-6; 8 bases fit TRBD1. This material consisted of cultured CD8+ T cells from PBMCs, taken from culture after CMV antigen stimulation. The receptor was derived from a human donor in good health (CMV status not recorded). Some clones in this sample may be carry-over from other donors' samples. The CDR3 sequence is CASSADRALNSPLHF. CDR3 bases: TGTGCCAGCAGCGCGGACAGGGCTCTCAATTCACCCCTCCACTTT.